The 27 T cell receptor beta chains given below trace back to one sample, sequenced in a study of blood T cell repertoires in COVID-19 (dated by TCRdb to 2019 to 2021). Libraries were built with the immunoSEQ multiplex PCR assay. TCRdb's version of the immuneACCESS table is confined to in-frame rearrangements and falls short of the full clone set. An unresolved V gene accounts for under half of the shortfall where checked; the remainder is of unknown origin. The sample includes some 46,000 clones, with 70% to 90% observed a single time. The ten top clones hold roughly a third of the sample. Sequenced sample: peripheral blood. Receptors originate from a woman aged 80 or over with COVID-19, enrolled during active disease.

The rearrangement joins TRBV5-4 to TRBJ1-2; 9 bases are a match to TRBD1. Germline V gene sequence: CDR1 SGHNT, CDR2 YYREEE (reference sequence). The CDR3 has 15 residues. J was trimmed by 8 bases and V by 2 bases; bases with no gene match: 10. The CDR3 reads CASSFYTGQGKGYTF. Written as DNA, the CDR3 is TGTGCCAGCAGCTTTTACACCGGACAGGGGAAAGGCTACACCTTC.

The chain couples TRBV9 to TRBJ2-1, with TRBD2 matching 12 bases. Per the germline V gene, CDR1 is SGDLS and CDR2 is YYNGEE. The CDR3 is made up of 18 amino acids. The ends lost 0 bases at V and 1 base at J; junction bases unmatched: 5. CDR3 DNA sequence: TGTGCCAGCAGCGTAGGTTCTAGCGGGGGGGCTTCCTACAATGAGCAGTTCTTC. Its translation is CASSVGSSGGASYNEQFF.

The V call is TRBV2, the J call TRBJ1-2, with TRBD1 as a possible D gene (6 bases). The V gene's germline CDR1 is SNHLY and CDR2 FYNNEI. The CDR3 length is 14 residues. Trimming shortened V by 7 bases and J by 3 bases, and 15 bases separated the two germline ends. The CDR3 DNA reads TGTGCCAGCATCACAGGGAGCCGAGACTATGGCTACACCTTC. Translated, it gives CASITGSRDYGYTF. Supplemented by reference TRBV2 and TRBJ1-2, the full variable domain reads EPEVTQTPSHQVTQMGQEVILRCVPISNHLYFYWYRQILGQKVEFLVSFYNNEISEKSEIFDDQFSVERPDGSNFTLKIRSTKLEDSAMYFCASITGSRDYGYTFGSGTRLTVV.

The chain carries TRBV5-5 and TRBJ1-1; D perhaps matches TRBD1 (6 bases). V was trimmed by 5 bases and J by 12 bases, leaving 17 bases between them. CDR1 and CDR2 from the germline V gene are SGHKS and YYEKEE (reference sequence). The CDR3 sequence is 12 residues long. CDR3 sequence: CASSRDTSLPFF. As DNA, the CDR3 is TGTGCCAGCAGTCGGGACACCAGTTTGCCTTTCTTT. Drawing the rest from reference TRBV5-5 and TRBJ1-1, the complete variable domain is DAGVTQSPTHLIKTRGQQVTLRCSPISGHKSVSWYQQVLGQGPQFIFQYYEKEERGRGNFPDRFSARQFPNYSSELNVNALLLGDSALYLCASSRDTSLPFFGQGTRLTVV.

The V and J genes are TRBV29-1 and TRBJ2-3; 10 bases line up with TRBD1. There are 16 residues in the CDR3. The ends lost 5 bases at V and 4 bases at J; junction bases unmatched: 12. CDR1 is SQVTM, CDR2 ANQGSEA, per germline. This chain's CDR3 is CSVLTRDRGLADTQYF. CDR3 DNA sequence: TGCAGCGTTCTAACCCGGGACAGGGGCCTCGCAGATACGCAGTATTTT.

The J gene is TRBJ2-3, the V gene TRBV5-8, with 8 positions matching TRBD1. The CDR3 runs 16 residues. Trimming took 4 bases from V and 5 from J; bases not matched to a gene: 12. Germline V gene lookup returns CDR1 SGHTS and CDR2 YDEGEE. The CDR3 reads CASSPGTGGRGDTQYF. The CDR3 coding sequence is TGTGCCAGCAGCCCCGGGACAGGCGGTCGGGGAGATACGCAGTATTTT.

The chain joins TRBV7-3 to TRBJ2-2; D is possibly TRBD1 (5 bases). The CDR3 is made up of 15 amino acids. CDR1 is SGHTA and CDR2 is FQGTGA in the germline V gene. Trimming took off 5 bases at V and 0 bases at J, with 10 bases between the two ends. Here the CDR3 DNA reads TGTGCCAGCAGCCCACAGACAGCGAACACCGGGGAGCTGTTTTTT. It is translated as CASSPQTANTGELFF.

This clone was seen once. This rearrangement joins TRBV6-2 or TRBV6-3 to TRBJ1-1, with D tentatively TRBD1 (5 bases). The V and J ends lost 2 bases and 3 bases respectively, with 10 bases between them. The CDR3 consists of 14 residues. Germline CDR1 is MNHEY and CDR2 is SVGEGT. This chain's CDR3 is CASSYLARDTEAFF. In DNA form, the CDR3 reads TGTGCCAGCAGTTACCTGGCCAGGGACACTGAAGCTTTCTTT.

J is TRBJ1-1 and V is TRBV5-1, with a possible D match to TRBD1 (6 bases). The V end was cut by 0 bases, the J end by 5 bases, with 20 bases between. The CDR3 extends over 17 amino acids. The germline V gene has CDR1 SGHRS and CDR2 YFSETQ. CDR3 in DNA: TGCGCCAGCAGCTTGGGCGGGGGCGCGGGCGGCGGAACTGAAGCTTTCTTT. Its protein is CASSLGGGAGGGTEAFF.

The chain is built from TRBV27 and TRBJ1-5; D is ambiguous. There are 15 residues in the CDR3. V lost 6 bases and J 0 bases, leaving 12 bases between the germline ends. Germline V gene lookup returns CDR1 MNHEY and CDR2 SMNVEV (reference sequence). The CDR3 DNA follows: TGTGCCAGCAGCCCCAGGCCCTATAGCAATCAGCCCCAGCATTTT. It is translated as CASSPRPYSNQPQHF.

The chain links TRBV6-5 to TRBJ2-7; 8 positions agree with TRBD2. The germline V gene encodes CDR1 MNHEY and CDR2 SVGAGI. This CDR3 has 13 amino acids. Trimming removed 6 bases from V and 4 bases from J; junction bases left unmatched: 5. As DNA, the CDR3 is TGTGCCAGCAGGGGACTAGTAGGATACGAGCAGTACTTC. The encoded protein is CASRGLVGYEQYF.

The chain couples TRBV7-2 to TRBJ1-5; D call uncertain. The CDR3 consists of 12 residues. In germline, CDR1 is SGHTA, CDR2 FQGNSA. Trimming removed 3 bases at V and 10 bases at J, with 10 bases between. The DNA for the CDR3 is TGTGCCAGCAGCTTCAACGGTCTACCCCAGCATTTT. Translation: CASSFNGLPQHF.

This chain uses TRBV7-3 with TRBJ1-2; 9 bases match TRBD1. J gave up 7 bases and V 5 bases, and 8 bases lay outside the gene matches. The germline gives CDR1 SGHTA, CDR2 FQGTGA. The CDR3 contains 14 residues. CDR3 nucleotides: TGTGCCAGCAGCGTAGCCGGGACAGGGTCTGGCTACACCTTC. Residues: CASSVAGTGSGYTF.

The V and J genes are TRBV27 and TRBJ2-5; D possibly corresponds to TRBD1 (6 bases). Deletions cut 6 bases from V and 4 bases from J, with 12 bases between. CDR3 size: 13 residues. CDR1 and CDR2 from the germline V gene are MNHEY and SMNVEV (reference sequence). DNA of the CDR3: TGTGCCAGCAGCCTCAGGGGACGAGAGACCCAGTACTTC. Translated, it gives CASSLRGRETQYF.

The gene calls are TRBV7-9 and TRBJ2-3, with TRBD2 as a possible D gene (5 bases). V dropped 6 bases and J dropped 0 bases, with 13 bases sitting between them. Germline V CDR1 and CDR2: SEHNR, FQNEAQ (reference sequence). This CDR3 contains 15 residues. The CDR3 region is CASRPAVSSTDTQYF. Written as DNA, the CDR3 is TGTGCCAGCAGGCCAGCGGTTTCTAGCACAGATACGCAGTATTTT.

This clone is a singleton in its sample. The V and J genes are TRBV19 and TRBJ2-7; TRBD1 matches 11 bases. CDR3 length equals 16 residues. The germline CDR1 and CDR2 sequences are LNHDA and SQIVND (reference sequence). V lost 5 bases and J lost 1; bases outside the gene matches: 7. The CDR3 loop is CASSSRTGGKSYEQYF. DNA for the CDR3: TGTGCCAGTAGTTCCCGGACAGGGGGCAAATCCTACGAGCAGTACTTC.

V and J are TRBV18 and TRBJ1-5, with D maybe TRBD1 (5 bases). This CDR3 comprises 15 residues. The germline V gene has CDR1 KGHSH and CDR2 LQKENI. The V end was cut by 3 bases, the J end by 2 bases, with 11 bases between. CDR3 amino acids: CASSPRGEGNQPQHF. Here the CDR3 DNA reads TGTGCCAGCTCACCTCGGGGGGAGGGCAATCAGCCCCAGCATTTT.

The gene calls are TRBV5-4 and TRBJ2-1; possible D gene TRBD1, 6 bases. V was trimmed by 5 bases and J by 8 bases, leaving 11 bases between them. The CDR3 consists of 12 residues. Germline CDR1 is SGHNT and CDR2 is YYREEE (reference sequence). As DNA, the CDR3 is TGTGCCAGCAGTACAGGGTTCGATGAGCAGTTCTTC. Its translation: CASSTGFDEQFF.

J is TRBJ2-4 and V is TRBV19, with 15 bases lining up with TRBD2. Germline CDR1 LNHDA, CDR2 SQIVND (reference sequence). The junction had 12 bases not matched to a gene; V was cut back by 5 bases and J by 1 base. This CDR3 contains 20 residues. DNA of the CDR3: TGTGCCAGTAGTCCCCATGGACTAGCGGGGGGGCTTCTTGCCAAAAACATTCAGTACTTC. Residues: CASSPHGLAGGLLAKNIQYF.

This clone was found once. The chain recombines TRBV4-1 with TRBJ2-2; possibly TRBD1 for D (6 bases). This CDR3 has 17 amino acids. V was shortened by 5 bases and J by 0 bases, with 16 bases between the two germline ends. Germline loops: CDR1 MGHRA, CDR2 YSYEKL. CDR3 nucleotides: TGCGCCAGCAGCTTCCGCCCTGGGACAACGAACACCGGGGAGCTGTTTTTT. Residues: CASSFRPGTTNTGELFF.

The V gene is TRBV18, the J gene TRBJ2-7, with D possibly TRBD2 on 6 matching bases. Germline V gives CDR1 KGHSH, CDR2 LQKENI. This CDR3 region has 16 residues. Trimming left V 0 bases short and J 3 bases short, with 15 bases between. DNA of the CDR3: TGTGCCAGCTCACCACCAGACGGGACTTTCGGCTACGAGCAGTACTTC. Its protein product is CASSPPDGTFGYEQYF.

In the case of this clone: This is likely an artifact of a read error, given a far larger clone one base away. V is TRBV7-2 and J is TRBJ1-5; a weak D match, TRBD1 (6 bases). This CDR3 has 14 residues. Germline V lookup: CDR1 SGHTA, CDR2 FQGNSA. The CDR3: CASSLEGGQKPQLF. In nucleotides, the CDR3 is TGTGCCAGCAGCTTAGAGGGGGGGCAGAAGCCCCAGCTTTTT.

The chain joins TRBV5-4 to TRBJ1-1; possibly TRBD1 for D (5 bases). CDR1 and CDR2 from the germline V gene are SGHNT and YYREEE (reference sequence). The V end lost 4 bases, the J end lost 3 bases, and 13 bases lay between the germline ends. CDR3 length equals 14 residues. The CDR3, as DNA: TGTGCCAGCAGCCCTCAGGGAGGTCACACTGAAGCTTTCTTT. Amino acid sequence: CASSPQGGHTEAFF.

This sequence joins TRBV6-5 and TRBJ2-7; D remains ambiguous. In germline, CDR1 is MNHEY, CDR2 SVGAGI. V shed 6 bases and J shed 4 bases, with 13 bases lying between them. The CDR3 sequence is 13 residues long. CDR3 sequence: CASSRRQAYEQYF. DNA of the CDR3: TGTGCCAGCAGCCGCAGGCAGGCTTACGAGCAGTACTTC.

This clone has a single count. The J gene is TRBJ2-6, the V gene TRBV7-2; perhaps TRBD1 as D (6 bases). V lost 5 bases and J lost 0, with 14 bases in between. The CDR3 totals 17 residues. Germline assignment: CDR1 SGHTA and CDR2 FQGNSA. The DNA for the CDR3 is TGTGCCAGCAGCCCCCGGACAGCCAACTCTGGGGCCAACGTCCTGACTTTC. It codes for CASSPRTANSGANVLTF.

The J gene is TRBJ1-2, the V gene TRBV6-2 or TRBV6-3; the match to TRBD1 covers 8 bases. Trimming cost V 4 bases and J 4 bases; bases outside gene matches: 5. From germline, CDR1 is MNHEY and CDR2 SVGEGT. There are 14 residues in the CDR3. In DNA form, the CDR3 reads TGTGCCAGCAGTTTAGCAGGGGGCGCCTATGGCTACACCTTC. Amino acid sequence: CASSLAGGAYGYTF.

This clone occurred once. The chain combines TRBV7-8 with TRBJ1-2; D gene unclear. CDR3 length equals 13 residues. V was cut by 4 bases and J by 1 base, with 7 bases left in between. From germline, CDR1 is SGHVS and CDR2 FQNEAQ. The CDR3 coding sequence is TGTGCCAGCAGCTCCGGGAGTAACTATGGCTACACCTTC. It yields the protein CASSSGSNYGYTF.